Following are 17 T cell receptor beta chains from one sample sequenced in a study of shared clonotypes between healthy human individuals. Some clones are missing from TCRdb's copy, which holds only in-frame ones; the method was immunoSEQ multiplex PCR. The table shows around 980,000 clones, with 78% occurring only once. Material for sequencing was memory CD4+ T cells from PBMCs. Stated subset: CD45RA-negative fraction. Receptor source: a man aged 18 to 35 in good health. Some clones in this sample may be carry-over from other donors' samples.

V and J are TRBV5-1 and TRBJ1-2; 9 nucleotides line up with TRBD1. CDR3 length equals 15 residues. Unmatched junction bases numbered 8, after V lost 4 bases and J lost 4 bases. Germline-derived CDR1 and CDR2 are SGHRS and YFSETQ. As DNA, the CDR3 is TGCGCCAGCAGCCCTGAGACAGGGGGTCTCTATGGCTACACCTTC. Encoded protein: CASSPETGGLYGYTF. Complete variable domain (other parts from reference TRBV5-1 and TRBJ1-2): KAGVTQTPRYLIKTRGQQVTLSCSPISGHRSVSWYQQTPGQGLQFLFEYFSETQRNKGNFPGRFSGRQFSNSRSEMNVSTLELGDSALYLCASSPETGGLYGYTFGSGTRLTVV.

With respect to this clone: This probably arose from a read error, given a far larger clone one base away. The gene calls are TRBV30 and TRBJ2-5; D is unclear. Per the germline V gene, CDR1 is GTSNPN and CDR2 is SVGIG (reference sequence). Trimming stripped 2 bases from V and 11 bases from J, with 21 bases between. This CDR3 spans 14 amino acids. CDR3 nucleotides: TGTGCCTGGAGTCGGTACCCCTTCTCCTACGGGCAGTACTTC. Translation gives CAWSRYPFSYGQYF.

The chain links TRBV7-9 to TRBJ2-1; 7 nucleotides align to TRBD1. Germline trimming cut 1 base from V and 8 bases from J; bases unmatched to any gene: 5. The germline V gene encodes CDR1 SEHNR and CDR2 FQNEAQ (reference sequence). The CDR3 totals 14 residues. CDR3 loop: CASSLGQGVDEQFF. For the CDR3, the DNA is TGTGCCAGCAGCTTAGGGCAGGGGGTGGATGAGCAGTTCTTC.

The chain joins TRBV7-2 to TRBJ1-1; the D is unclear. There are 15 residues in the CDR3. Germline values: CDR1 SGHTA, CDR2 FQGNSA. V lost 3 bases and J 4 bases, leaving 15 bases between the germline ends. This chain's CDR3 is CASSFESLPGTEAFF. CDR3 DNA sequence: TGTGCCAGCAGCTTCGAATCCTTACCGGGCACTGAAGCTTTCTTT.

The chain combines TRBV6-1 with TRBJ2-5; no clear D. The CDR3 consists of 12 residues. Germline V lookup: CDR1 MNHNS, CDR2 SASEGT. The germline V and J ends were trimmed by 4 bases and 9 bases, with 12 bases remaining between them. This CDR3 reads CASSARTYPQYF. For the CDR3, the DNA is TGTGCCAGCAGTGCCCGAACCTATCCCCAGTACTTC.

The chain is built from TRBV9 and TRBJ2-1; TRBD2 matches at 7 bases. CDR1 is SGDLS, CDR2 YYNGEE, per germline. The CDR3 consists of 15 residues. The junction had 4 bases not matched to a gene; V was cut back by 0 bases and J by 4 bases. CDR3 sequence reads: CASSVGTSEYNEQFF. As DNA, the CDR3 is TGTGCCAGCAGCGTAGGAACTAGCGAGTACAATGAGCAGTTCTTC. Looking up the rest from reference TRBV9 and TRBJ2-1 gives the full variable domain: DSGVTQTPKHLITATGQRVTLRCSPRSGDLSVYWYQQSLDQGLQFLIQYYNGEERAKGNILERFSAQQFPDLHSELNLSSLELGDSALYFCASSVGTSEYNEQFFGPGTRLTVL.

This clone has only one observation. The V and J genes are TRBV7-3 and TRBJ2-1, with D maybe TRBD1 (8 bases). Per germline, CDR1 SGHTA and CDR2 FQGTGA. V gave up 3 bases and J gave up 5 bases, with 14 bases separating them. The CDR3 runs to 15 residues. In DNA, the CDR3 is TGTGCCAGCAGCTTCGGACAGGGAGGGAACAATGAGCAGTTCTTC. Protein product: CASSFGQGGNNEQFF.

The rearrangement joins TRBV9 to TRBJ2-7, with 11 bases fitting TRBD2. The CDR3 contains 14 residues. Per germline, CDR1 SGDLS and CDR2 YYNGEE. The V segment lost 3 bases and the J segment 2 bases; nucleotides outside the gene matches: 1. The CDR3 reads CASSAGLAAYEQYF. CDR3 nucleotide sequence: TGTGCCAGCAGCGCGGGACTAGCGGCCTACGAGCAGTACTTC.

On this clone: This sequence is one base from a far larger clone and is likely a read error. The genes are TRBV7-9 and TRBJ2-5; 8 bases map to TRBD2. The CDR3 consists of 15 residues. Germline loops: CDR1 SEHNR, CDR2 FQNEAQ (reference sequence). The CDR3 DNA reads as TGTACCAGCAGCGACCGACTAGCGTCCTCGGGGACCCAGTACTTC. This sequence encodes CTSSDRLASSGTQYF.

This clone was counted once. The chain uses TRBV19 and TRBJ2-7, with 7 bases identical to TRBD1. The CDR3 covers 16 residues. Looked up from germline, CDR1 is LNHDA and CDR2 is SQIVND (reference sequence). With 6 bases clipped from V and 3 bases from J, the junction kept 14 bases outside the gene matches. CDR3 DNA: TGTGCCAGTAGCCCGACAGGGAGAATAGGGGGCTACGAGCAGTACTTC. This translates into CASSPTGRIGGYEQYF.

The gene calls are TRBV10-3 and TRBJ2-2, with a weak D call TRBD1 (6 bases). This CDR3 comprises 15 residues. Germline CDR1 reads ENHRY; CDR2 reads SYGVKD. The V end lost 6 bases, the J end lost 1 base, and 12 bases lay between the germline ends. CDR3: CAISDTGRNTGELFF. In nucleotides, the CDR3 is TGTGCCATCAGCGACACAGGGAGGAACACCGGGGAGCTGTTTTTT.

V is TRBV29-1 and J is TRBJ1-2; D is perhaps TRBD1 (5 bases). Germline V gene sequence: CDR1 SQVTM, CDR2 ANQGSEA. The length of the CDR3 is 13 residues. CDR3 sequence reads: CGDQTNSFGGYTF. The CDR3 nucleotides are TGCGGGGACCAAACAAATTCGTTTGGAGGCTACACCTTC.

The V call is TRBV9, the J call TRBJ2-5; TRBD1 might be the D (6 bases). V was clipped by 4 bases and J by 1 base, with 14 bases between them. The CDR3 loop spans 15 amino acids. CDR1 is SGDLS, CDR2 YYNGEE, per germline. The CDR3 DNA is TGTGCCAGCAGCAAACAGTCCAGGGGCCAAGAGACCCAGTACTTC. Amino acids: CASSKQSRGQETQYF.

This clone has a handful of counts. This chain uses TRBV19 with TRBJ2-3, with D possibly matching TRBD2 (5 bases). There are 15 residues in the CDR3. The germline V gene encodes CDR1 LNHDA and CDR2 SQIVND (reference sequence). V shed 3 bases and J shed 0 bases, with 10 bases lying between them. CDR3 nucleotide sequence: TGTGCCAGTAGTATGGGGAGCTCTAGCACAGATACGCAGTATTTT. Translating gives CASSMGSSSTDTQYF.

This clone turned up a few times. This specimen includes other DNA sequences encoding the same CDR3. The V call is TRBV27, the J call TRBJ1-4; 7 bases align to TRBD1. Per germline, CDR1 MNHEY and CDR2 SMNVEV (reference sequence). The CDR3 loop spans 14 amino acids. J gave up 12 bases and V 5 bases, and 12 bases lay outside the gene matches. The DNA of the CDR3 is TGTGCCAGCAGTCCTCTCCCTGACAGGGCGGAACTGTTTTTT. Translating gives CASSPLPDRAELFF.

The chain couples TRBV5-1 to TRBJ2-1; 12 bases are shared with TRBD2. This CDR3 spans 15 amino acids. CDR1 SGHRS and CDR2 YFSETQ come from the germline V gene. Losses at the gene ends were 4 bases for V and 8 bases for J; bases not matched to a gene: 7. The CDR3 sequence is CASSPMGLAGDEQFF. The CDR3 DNA is TGCGCCAGCAGCCCTATGGGACTAGCGGGTGATGAGCAGTTCTTC.

Only one count was recorded for this clone. The V call is TRBV5-1, the J call TRBJ1-4; TRBD1 aligns across 7 bases. Germline lookup yields CDR1 SGHRS and CDR2 YFSETQ. The CDR3 contains 14 residues. V trimming: 3 bases; J trimming: 4 bases; junction bases outside the gene matches: 3. CDR3 loop: CASSSGQNNEKLFF. CDR3 DNA: TGCGCCAGCAGCTCGGGACAGAATAATGAAAAACTGTTTTTT. Full variable domain (missing parts from reference TRBV5-1 and TRBJ1-4): KAGVTQTPRYLIKTRGQQVTLSCSPISGHRSVSWYQQTPGQGLQFLFEYFSETQRNKGNFPGRFSGRQFSNSRSEMNVSTLELGDSALYLCASSSGQNNEKLFFGSGTQLSVL.